These 21 T cell receptor beta chains share one sample of origin, sequenced in a study of T and B cells in COVID-19 patients. From blood, about 240-550 ng of genomic DNA served as TRB template. BIOMED2 TRB-A/B primer pools were used in multiplex TRB PCR. TCRdb recomputed calls from the multiplex PCR reads with MiXCR, one row per CDR3 protein. The sample includes about 15,000 distinct CDR3 sequences, 25% to 35% of them seen just once. The source material was blood. The receptors shown here come from a human donor who had recovered from COVID-19.

Sample share makes this clonotype medium-sized. This chain links TRBV19 with TRBJ2-5, with TRBD1 matching over 10 bases. Germline trimming cut 3 bases from V and 5 bases from J; bases unmatched to any gene: 6. Per germline, CDR1 LNHDA and CDR2 SQIVND (reference sequence). The CDR3 loop spans 15 amino acids. The CDR3 DNA reads TGTGCCAGTAGTATTGCAGGACAGGGGGTGGAGACCCAGTACTTC. This sequence encodes CASSIAGQGVETQYF.

There are a few counts of this clonotype. Being one base from a much bigger clone, this may be a read error. The gene calls are TRBV6-1 and TRBJ2-7; D may match TRBD1 or TRBD2 (5 bases each). This CDR3 region has 13 residues. V was cut by 1 base and J by 2 bases, with 6 bases left in between. Germline V gives CDR1 MNHNS, CDR2 SASEGT. CDR3 amino acids: CASSEGGTYEQYF. The CDR3 DNA reads as TGTGCCAGCAGTGAAGGGGGGACCTACGAGCAGTACTTC.

This clonotype was observed a handful of times. As DNA, the CDR3 is TGTGCCAGCAGCCCCCGACAGGGAGATCGGAACACTGAAGCTTTCTTT. Encoded protein: CASSPRQGDRNTEAFF. The chain links TRBV5-4 to TRBJ1-1, with 7 bases matching TRBD1. CDR1 and CDR2 from the germline V gene are SGHNT and YYREEE (reference sequence). This CDR3 has 16 amino acids. V gave up 4 bases and J gave up 1 base; unmatched junction bases: 10.

The CDR3 protein is CATRTSGGINEQFF. The CDR3 nucleotides are TGTGCCACCCGAACTTCAGGGGGGATCAATGAGCAGTTCTTC. J is TRBJ2-1 and V is TRBV24-1; possibly TRBD1 for D (7 bases). Trimming cost V 9 bases and J 6 bases, with 17 bases left between them. The CDR3 has 14 residues. Germline CDR1 KGHDR, CDR2 SFDVKD.

The rearrangement joins TRBV7-9 to TRBJ1-1, with a weak D call TRBD1 (5 bases). Germline CDR1 reads SEHNR; CDR2 reads FQNEAQ (reference sequence). This CDR3 has 17 residues. Trimming shortened V by 4 bases and J by 1 base, and 19 bases separated the two germline ends. CDR3 region: CASSSPGDQNGNTEAFF. DNA for the CDR3: TGTGCCAGCAGCTCCCCCGGGGACCAAAACGGGAACACTGAAGCTTTCTTT.

As regards this clonotype: A read error is possible here, since a much larger clone lies one base away. The chain employs TRBV27 and TRBJ1-5; D is uncertain. Trimming cost V 6 bases and J 0 bases, with 9 bases left between them. The CDR3 contains 14 residues. Germline assignment: CDR1 MNHEY and CDR2 SMNVEV (reference sequence). CDR3 sequence reads: CASRSGVSNQPQHF. The CDR3 coding sequence is TGTGCCAGCAGATCTGGGGTTAGCAATCAGCCCCAGCATTTT.

This clonotype is medium-sized by share. This sequence joins TRBV19 and TRBJ2-7; the match to TRBD1 covers 7 bases. Trimming at V came to 6 bases and at J to 0 bases, leaving 8 bases not matched to a gene. The CDR3 length is 15 residues. Per the germline V gene, CDR1 is LNHDA and CDR2 is SQIVND (reference sequence). CDR3 in amino acids: CASSQRDSLSYEQYF. The CDR3 coding sequence is TGTGCCAGTAGCCAACGGGACAGCCTCTCCTACGAGCAGTACTTC.

This clonotype has more than one count but fewer than ten. V and J are TRBV6-6 and TRBJ1-5, with unresolved D. The CDR3 extends over 14 amino acids. Trimming took off 2 bases at V and 7 bases at J, with 12 bases between the two ends. Germline CDR1 MNHNY, CDR2 SVGAGI (reference sequence). The DNA of the CDR3 is TGTGCCAGCAGTTACGCGGAACTGGGGCAGCCCCAGCATTTT. Its translation is CASSYAELGQPQHF.

In the case of this clonotype: Just one base apart from a much larger clone, this may be a read error. The chain uses TRBV12-3 or TRBV12-4 and TRBJ2-3; the D is unclear. V lost 5 bases and J 5 bases, leaving 14 bases between the germline ends. This CDR3 region has 14 residues. CDR3 DNA sequence: TGTGCCAGCAGTCCCCCGCTAGTCCTAGATACGCAGTATTTT. As protein: CASSPPLVLDTQYF.

J is TRBJ2-5 and V is TRBV7-3, with 8 bases identical to TRBD2. The V and J ends lost 5 bases and 4 bases, in that order; junction bases with no gene match: 12. CDR1 and CDR2 (germline): SGHTA, FQGTGA. This CDR3 has 16 residues. The CDR3 here is CASSLSGAGEGETQYF. The DNA for the CDR3 is TGTGCCAGCAGCCTTAGCGGGGCAGGGGAGGGAGAGACCCAGTACTTC.

This clonotype came up many times. The genes are TRBV5-6 and TRBJ2-2; D not resolved. This CDR3 spans 14 amino acids. The V and J ends lost 2 bases and 2 bases respectively, with 7 bases between them. Germline CDR1 and CDR2: SGHDT and YYEEEE. Written as DNA, the CDR3 is TGTGCCAGCAGCTTACTTAGCAACACCGGGGAGCTGTTTTTT. It specifies CASSLLSNTGELFF.

By share, this clonotype counts as medium-sized. The CDR3: CASSDLAGGFNNEQFF. CDR3 DNA sequence: TGTGCCAGTAGTGACTTAGCGGGGGGTTTTAACAATGAGCAGTTCTTC. This chain connects TRBV19 to TRBJ2-1; 10 bases are shared with TRBD2. Germline V gene data show CDR1 as LNHDA and CDR2 as SQIVND (reference sequence). CDR3 size: 16 residues. The V gene end was trimmed by 5 bases and the J gene end by 5 bases; junction bases not matched to a gene: 9.

DNA for the CDR3: TGCGCCAGCAGCTTGGAGGGGGCTGCTTTCTTT. It yields the protein CASSLEGAAFF. V is TRBV5-1 and J is TRBJ1-1, with TRBD1 matching 7 bases. Trimming removed 0 bases from V and 11 bases from J; junction bases left unmatched: 1. The CDR3 is 11 residues long. Germline CDR1 is SGHRS and CDR2 is YFSETQ.

This clonotype was counted between two and nine times. The J gene is TRBJ2-2, the V gene TRBV12-3 or TRBV12-4; D perhaps matches TRBD2 (6 bases). CDR3 length equals 15 residues. V was trimmed by 5 bases and J by 2 bases, leaving 12 bases between them. CDR3 nucleotide sequence: TGTGCCAGCAGTCTCACGGGGGTAAACACCGGGGAGCTGTTTTTT. It specifies CASSLTGVNTGELFF.

The J gene is TRBJ2-1, the V gene TRBV5-1; the match to TRBD2 covers 9 bases. The CDR3 length is 15 residues. Trimming took 1 base from V and 7 from J; bases not matched to a gene: 6. The germline gives CDR1 SGHRS, CDR2 YFSETQ. CDR3: CASSLWAGGGNEQFF. The CDR3 coding sequence is TGCGCCAGCAGCTTGTGGGCGGGGGGGGGAAATGAGCAGTTCTTC.

V gene TRBV5-5 combines with J gene TRBJ1-2; 7 bases align to TRBD1. The CDR3 extends over 14 amino acids. The germline V gene has CDR1 SGHKS and CDR2 YYEKEE (reference sequence). The V segment lost 7 bases and the J segment 3 bases; nucleotides outside the gene matches: 9. Here the CDR3 reads CASRALGGDYGYTF. For the CDR3, the DNA is TGTGCCAGCCGAGCTCTAGGGGGCGACTATGGCTACACCTTC. Variable domain in full (rest from reference TRBV5-5 and TRBJ1-2): DAGVTQSPTHLIKTRGQQVTLRCSPISGHKSVSWYQQVLGQGPQFIFQYYEKEERGRGNFPDRFSARQFPNYSSELNVNALLLGDSALYLCASRALGGDYGYTFGSGTRLTVV.

The rearrangement joins TRBV5-1 to TRBJ1-4, with TRBD1 as a possible D gene (6 bases). Trimming shortened V by 3 bases and J by 8 bases, and 11 bases separated the two germline ends. The CDR3 totals 13 residues. The germline gives CDR1 SGHRS, CDR2 YFSETQ. The CDR3 loop reads CASSSGVGEKLFF. The CDR3 region has the DNA TGCGCCAGCAGCTCAGGGGTAGGAGAAAAACTGTTTTTT.

The table lists this clonotype with a few counts. V usage is TRBV5-6 and J usage is TRBJ2-6; D might be TRBD1 or TRBD2, each matching 5 bases. V lost 4 bases and J 1 base, leaving 12 bases between the germline ends. CDR3 length: 16 amino acids. The germline V gene encodes CDR1 SGHDT and CDR2 YYEEEE. CDR3: CASSPRGASGANVLTF. DNA for the CDR3: TGTGCCAGCAGCCCGCGAGGGGCATCTGGGGCCAACGTCCTGACTTTC.

The rearrangement joins TRBV18 to TRBJ1-6; TRBD1 is a possible D gene (6 bases). The germline gives CDR1 KGHSH, CDR2 LQKENI. There are 16 residues in the CDR3. Trimming removed 3 bases from V and 5 bases from J, with 14 bases in between. The CDR3 region has the DNA TGTGCCAGCTCACCCAATACCGGACAGAATAATTCACCCCTCCACTTT. Residues: CASSPNTGQNNSPLHF.

This clonotype is labeled as medium-sized. This CDR3 is CASSIGGESGLGNQPQHF. CDR3 nucleotides: TGTGCCAGTAGTATAGGAGGGGAGTCGGGGTTAGGCAATCAGCCCCAGCATTTT. The chain has TRBV19 and TRBJ1-5; TRBD1 might be the D (5 bases). CDR1 is LNHDA and CDR2 is SQIVND in the germline V gene (reference sequence). Trimming took 1 base from V and 2 from J, leaving 18 bases between them. This CDR3 has 18 residues.

V usage is TRBV5-1 and J usage is TRBJ2-7; D not certain. Germline V gene lookup returns CDR1 SGHRS and CDR2 YFSETQ. The CDR3 sequence is 13 residues long. Trimming shortened V by 0 bases and J by 3 bases, and 7 bases separated the two germline ends. CDR3 DNA sequence: TGCGCCAGCAGCTTGGCCGGCGTCTACGAGCAGTACTTC. This codes for CASSLAGVYEQYF.